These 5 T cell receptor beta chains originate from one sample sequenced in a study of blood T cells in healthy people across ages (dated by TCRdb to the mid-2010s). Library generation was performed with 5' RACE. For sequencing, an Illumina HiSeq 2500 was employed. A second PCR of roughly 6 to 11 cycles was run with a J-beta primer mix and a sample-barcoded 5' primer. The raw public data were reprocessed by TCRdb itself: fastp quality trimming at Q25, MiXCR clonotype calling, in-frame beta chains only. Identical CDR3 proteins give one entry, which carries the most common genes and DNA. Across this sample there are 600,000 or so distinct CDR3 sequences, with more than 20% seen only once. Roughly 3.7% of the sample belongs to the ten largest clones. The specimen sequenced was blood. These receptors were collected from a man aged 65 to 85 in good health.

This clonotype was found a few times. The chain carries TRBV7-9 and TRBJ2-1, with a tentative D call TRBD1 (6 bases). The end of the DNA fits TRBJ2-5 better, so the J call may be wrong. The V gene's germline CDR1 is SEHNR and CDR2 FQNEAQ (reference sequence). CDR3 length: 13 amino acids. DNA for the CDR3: TGTGCCAGCAGAGGGGGAGTCGGGGAGACCCAGTACTTC. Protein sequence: CASRGGVGETQYF.

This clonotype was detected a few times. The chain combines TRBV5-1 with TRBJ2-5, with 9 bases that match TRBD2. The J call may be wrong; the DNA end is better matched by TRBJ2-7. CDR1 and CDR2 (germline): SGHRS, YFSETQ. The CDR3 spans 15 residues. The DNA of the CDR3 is TGCGCCAGCAGCTTGGAGGTTAGCGGGAGCTACGAGCAGTACTTC. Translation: CASSLEVSGSYEQYF.

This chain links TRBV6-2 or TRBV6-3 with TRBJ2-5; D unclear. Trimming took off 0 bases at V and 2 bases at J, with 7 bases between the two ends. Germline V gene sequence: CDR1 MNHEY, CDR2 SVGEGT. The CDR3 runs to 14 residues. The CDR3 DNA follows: TGTGCCAGCAGTTACTCGAACCGGCAAGAGACCCAGTACTTC. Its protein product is CASSYSNRQETQYF.

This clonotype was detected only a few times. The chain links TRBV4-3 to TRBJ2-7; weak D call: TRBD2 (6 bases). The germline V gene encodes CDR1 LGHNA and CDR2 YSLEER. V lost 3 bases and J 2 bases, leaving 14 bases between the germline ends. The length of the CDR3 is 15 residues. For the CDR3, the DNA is TGCGCCAGCAGCCAGGACCGTGGGGGGACCTACGAGCAGTACTTC. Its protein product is CASSQDRGGTYEQYF.

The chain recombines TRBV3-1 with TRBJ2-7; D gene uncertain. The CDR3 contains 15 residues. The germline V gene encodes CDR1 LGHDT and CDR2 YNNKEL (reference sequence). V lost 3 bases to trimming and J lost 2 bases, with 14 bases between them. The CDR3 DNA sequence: TGTGCCAGCAGCCAGGGGTTAGGACCGACCTACGAGCAGTACTTC. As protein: CASSQGLGPTYEQYF.